One and the same sample provided the 16 T cell receptor beta chains below, sequenced in a study of Graves' ophthalmopathy and Graves' hyperthyroidism. Amplified material comprised TCR beta CDR3 regions derived from RNA transcripts. First-round RT-PCR relied on HTBI primers, and a second-round multiplex PCR came next. MiXCR, applied by TCRdb to the multiplex PCR reads, yields one record per CDR3 protein. The sample includes about 240,000 distinct CDR3 sequences, around 50% of them seen just once. Sequences were obtained from peripheral blood. Receptors originate from an adult man with Graves' ophthalmopathy.

The CDR3, as DNA: TGTGCCAGCAGTCAGACACATAGCAATCAGCCCCAGCATTTT. Its translation: CASSQTHSNQPQHF. The J gene is TRBJ1-5, the V gene TRBV25-1; D uncertain. CDR1 and CDR2 from the germline V gene are MGHDK and SYGVNS. This CDR3 spans 14 amino acids. V was shortened by 5 bases and J by 0 bases, with 8 bases between the two germline ends.

This chain links TRBV7-2 with TRBJ2-6; D call uncertain. The CDR3 is 9 residues long. Per the germline V gene, CDR1 is SGHTA and CDR2 is FQGNSA. V was clipped by 1 base and J by 14 bases, with 0 bases between them. The CDR3 region has the DNA TGTGCCAGCAGCTTAGTCCTGACTTTC. Translated, it gives CASSLVLTF.

The chain joins TRBV7-9 to TRBJ2-3; D not resolved. This CDR3 is built from 14 residues. Looked up from germline, CDR1 is SEHNR and CDR2 is FQNEAQ (reference sequence). Trimming took off 4 bases at V and 2 bases at J, with 10 bases between the two ends. CDR3 loop: CASSSDGTTDTQYF. The CDR3 bases are TGTGCCAGCAGCTCCGACGGAACCACAGATACGCAGTATTTT.

J is TRBJ2-2 and V is TRBV9; 7 bases map to TRBD1. Germline V gene lookup returns CDR1 SGDLS and CDR2 YYNGEE. Trimming at V came to 4 bases and at J to 5 bases, leaving 5 bases not matched to a gene. The CDR3 consists of 14 residues. The CDR3 region is CASSYDRATGELFF. In DNA, the CDR3 is TGTGCCAGCAGCTATGACAGGGCGACCGGGGAGCTGTTTTTT.

This clonotype was observed many times. The rearrangement uses TRBV7-6 and TRBJ1-6, with D maybe TRBD1 (6 bases). Trimming removed 4 bases at V and 5 bases at J, with 15 bases between. In germline, CDR1 is SGHVS, CDR2 FNYEAQ. The CDR3 sequence is 16 residues long. In DNA form, the CDR3 reads TGTGCCAGCAGCTCAGGGACGGGACACGATAATTCACCCCTCCACTTT. It specifies CASSSGTGHDNSPLHF.

The chain has TRBV24-1 and TRBJ1-2; D call uncertain. Germline V gives CDR1 KGHDR, CDR2 SFDVKD. Trimming removed 1 base at V and 4 bases at J, with 18 bases between. The CDR3 runs to 17 residues. CDR3 protein: CATSDFKTVRTIYGYTF. The CDR3, as DNA: TGTGCCACCAGTGATTTTAAAACCGTCAGGACTATCTATGGCTACACCTTC.

V and J are TRBV7-8 and TRBJ2-5, with 7 bases aligning to TRBD2. Germline V lookup: CDR1 SGHVS, CDR2 FQNEAQ. The CDR3 consists of 11 residues. V was pared by 11 bases and J by 4 bases, with 4 bases of the junction left unmatched. The CDR3 loop reads CAGGEVETQYF. The CDR3 nucleotides read TGTGCCGGGGGGGAGGTAGAGACCCAGTACTTC.

The chain employs TRBV6-1 and TRBJ1-2; D is perhaps TRBD1 (6 bases). The length of the CDR3 is 17 residues. CDR1 is MNHNS, CDR2 SASEGT, per germline. Deletions cut 2 bases from V and 4 bases from J, with 20 bases between. The CDR3, as DNA: TGTGCCAGCAGTGAATTGGGCGACAGGACCGCTCTCTATGGCTACACCTTC. Residues: CASSELGDRTALYGYTF.

There are a few counts of this clonotype. The chain carries TRBV12-3 or TRBV12-4 and TRBJ2-5, with D possibly TRBD1 on 6 matching bases. The length of the CDR3 is 15 residues. V was shortened by 4 bases and J by 3 bases, with 15 bases between the two germline ends. The CDR3 DNA sequence: TGTGCCAGCAGTTCAGAGGGGGTCGGGGAAGAGACCCAGTACTTC. Translating it yields CASSSEGVGEETQYF.

The chain joins TRBV20-1 to TRBJ1-3; 7 positions match TRBD1. After removal of 4 bases from V and 0 bases from J, the junction contained 6 bases not matched to a gene. The germline CDR1 and CDR2 sequences are DFQATT and SNEGSKA (reference sequence). The CDR3 runs 15 residues. CDR3 in DNA: TGCAGTGCTAAGCCAGGGGGTTTCTCTGGAAACACCATATATTTT. Translating gives CSAKPGGFSGNTIYF.

The V call is TRBV7-2, the J call TRBJ2-2, with D perhaps TRBD2 (7 bases). From germline, CDR1 is SGHTA and CDR2 FQGNSA. V lost 7 bases and J lost 0, with 21 bases in between. The CDR3 contains 18 residues. CDR3 amino acids: CASTEWRGPWTNTGELFF. The CDR3 DNA reads TGTGCCAGCACCGAGTGGCGGGGGCCATGGACGAACACCGGGGAGCTGTTTTTT.

This clonotype was detected a few times. This chain uses TRBV2 with TRBJ1-4; D possibly corresponds to TRBD1 (6 bases). From germline, CDR1 is SNHLY and CDR2 FYNNEI. This CDR3 comprises 12 residues. Trimming pared 1 base from V and 13 bases from J, leaving 10 bases between. The chain's CDR3 is CASSEGLGGLFF. DNA of the CDR3: TGTGCCAGCAGTGAAGGTTTAGGGGGACTGTTTTTT.

V usage is TRBV25-1 and J usage is TRBJ1-1; tentative D call: TRBD1 (5 bases). V lost 1 base and J 4 bases, leaving 10 bases between the germline ends. Germline V lookup: CDR1 MGHDK, CDR2 SYGVNS. This CDR3 is built from 14 residues. The CDR3 sequence: CASSESGYGTEAFF. The CDR3 DNA reads as TGTGCCAGCAGTGAATCAGGGTACGGCACTGAAGCTTTCTTT.

The rearrangement uses TRBV29-1 and TRBJ2-2, with 9 bases that match TRBD1. CDR1 is SQVTM, CDR2 ANQGSEA, per germline. The CDR3 sequence is 14 residues long. After removal of 6 bases from V and 2 bases from J, the junction contained 4 bases not matched to a gene. The CDR3 reads CSVGQGTNTGELFF. CDR3 nucleotide sequence: TGCAGCGTCGGACAGGGGACAAACACCGGGGAGCTGTTTTTT.

Of note for this clonotype: Relative to the germline gene, one junction end is altered; a read error may explain this. The chain employs TRBV2 and TRBJ2-1, with D tentatively TRBD1 (5 bases). Germline lookup yields CDR1 SNHLY and CDR2 FYNNEI. This CDR3 is 16 amino acids long. Written as DNA, the CDR3 is TGTGCCAGCAGGGAAGCCAGGGTAGCAGGGTACAATGAGCAGTTCTTC. Its translation is CASREARVAGYNEQFF.

In its sample, this clonotype was seen a few times. The chain employs TRBV7-8 and TRBJ1-4; TRBD1 matches at 11 bases. Germline trimming cut 0 bases from V and 10 bases from J; bases unmatched to any gene: 1. The CDR3 has 14 amino acids. Germline V gene data show CDR1 as SGHVS and CDR2 as FQNEAQ. In DNA form, the CDR3 reads TGTGCCAGCAGCTTAGCTGGGACAGGGGGAAAACTGTTTTTT. This gives the protein CASSLAGTGGKLFF.